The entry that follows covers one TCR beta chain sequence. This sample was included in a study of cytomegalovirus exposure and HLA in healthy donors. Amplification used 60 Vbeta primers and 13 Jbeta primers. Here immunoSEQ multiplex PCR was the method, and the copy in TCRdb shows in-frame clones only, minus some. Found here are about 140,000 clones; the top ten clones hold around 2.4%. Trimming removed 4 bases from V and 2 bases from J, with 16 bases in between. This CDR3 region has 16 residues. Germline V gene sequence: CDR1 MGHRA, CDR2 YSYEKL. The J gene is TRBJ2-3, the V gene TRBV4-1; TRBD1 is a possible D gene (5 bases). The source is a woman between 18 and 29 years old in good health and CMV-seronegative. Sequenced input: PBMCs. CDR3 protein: CASSPLGLVNTDTQYF. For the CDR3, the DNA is TGCGCCAGCAGCCCCCTGGGGCTAGTCAACACAGATACGCAGTATTTT.